This T cell receptor (beta chain) was documented in a study of shared clonotypes between healthy human individuals. CD45RO negativity and positive selection for CCR7 defined naive CD8 cells, a population that excluded terminally differentiated effector memory CD45RA+ cells. Regarding this clone: The target antigen is unknown.

Replicate PCRs for sorted subsets used around 200 ng DNA; this equaled 33,000 or so T cell genomes. Libraries were prepared by immunoSEQ multiplex PCR; TCRdb keeps only in-frame clonotypes and omits some of them. The table shows millions of clones, with approximately 94% occurring only once. Germline CDR1 MNHEY, CDR2 SMNVEV (reference sequence). CDR3 size: 15 residues. Trimming pared 5 bases from V and 6 bases from J, leaving 17 bases between. Study-level results: Relative to their counterparts shared across all four donors, non-shared clonotypes exhibited diminished generation probabilities.

V gene TRBV27 combines with J gene TRBJ2-1, with D possibly matching TRBD1 (7 bases). Sample: naive CD8+ T cells from PBMCs. This TCR came from a man younger than 35 in good health. Some clones in this sample may be carry-over from other donors' samples. DNA for the CDR3: TGTGCCAGCAGTCCTCGGACAGGCGGGACCAATGAGCAGTTCTTC. It specifies CASSPRTGGTNEQFF.